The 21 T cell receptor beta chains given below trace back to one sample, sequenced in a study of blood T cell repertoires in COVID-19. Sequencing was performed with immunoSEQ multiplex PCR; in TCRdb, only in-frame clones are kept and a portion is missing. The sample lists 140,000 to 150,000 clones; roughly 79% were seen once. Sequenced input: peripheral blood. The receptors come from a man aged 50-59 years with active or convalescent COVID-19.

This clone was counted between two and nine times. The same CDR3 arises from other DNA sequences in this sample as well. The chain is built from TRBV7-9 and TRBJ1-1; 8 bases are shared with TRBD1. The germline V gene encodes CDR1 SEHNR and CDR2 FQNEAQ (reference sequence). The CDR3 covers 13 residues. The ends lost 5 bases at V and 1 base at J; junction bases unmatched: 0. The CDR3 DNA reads TGTGCCAGCAGCGACAGGGGGAACACTGAAGCTTTCTTT. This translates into CASSDRGNTEAFF.

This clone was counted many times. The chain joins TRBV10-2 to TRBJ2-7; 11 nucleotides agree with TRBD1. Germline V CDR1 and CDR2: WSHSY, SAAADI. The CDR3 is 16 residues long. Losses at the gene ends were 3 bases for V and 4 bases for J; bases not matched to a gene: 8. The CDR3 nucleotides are TGCGCCAGCAGTGAATCACCGGGACAGGGGGTTTACGAGCAGTACTTC. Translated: CASSESPGQGVYEQYF.

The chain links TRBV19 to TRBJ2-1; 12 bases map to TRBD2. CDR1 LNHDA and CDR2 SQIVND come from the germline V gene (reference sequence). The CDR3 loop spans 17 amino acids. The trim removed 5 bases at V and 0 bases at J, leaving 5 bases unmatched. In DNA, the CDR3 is TGTGCCAGTAGTCGGGGACTAGCGGGTAGCTCCTACAATGAGCAGTTCTTC. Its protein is CASSRGLAGSSYNEQFF.

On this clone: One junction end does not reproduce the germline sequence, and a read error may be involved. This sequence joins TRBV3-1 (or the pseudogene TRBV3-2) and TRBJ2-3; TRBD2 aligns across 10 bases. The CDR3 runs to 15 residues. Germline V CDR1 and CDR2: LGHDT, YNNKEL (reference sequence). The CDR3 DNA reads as TGTGCCAGCAGCCAAGACCCAGCCAGCGGGAGGGTATTTGAATTT. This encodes CASSQDPASGRVFEF.

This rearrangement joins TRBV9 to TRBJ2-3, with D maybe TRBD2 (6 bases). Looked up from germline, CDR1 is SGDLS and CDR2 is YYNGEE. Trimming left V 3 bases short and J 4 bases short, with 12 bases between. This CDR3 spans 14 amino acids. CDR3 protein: CASSARLVADTQYF. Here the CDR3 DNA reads TGTGCCAGCAGCGCCCGACTAGTCGCAGATACGCAGTATTTT.

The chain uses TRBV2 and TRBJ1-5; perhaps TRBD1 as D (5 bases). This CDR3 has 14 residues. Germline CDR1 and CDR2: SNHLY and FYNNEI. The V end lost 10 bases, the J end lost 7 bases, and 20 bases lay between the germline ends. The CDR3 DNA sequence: TGTGCCACCAAGGAGACCGCAGGGTCCCAGCCCCAGCATTTT. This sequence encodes CATKETAGSQPQHF.

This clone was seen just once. The CDR3 protein is CASSGARGHEQYF. The CDR3 DNA reads as TGTGCCAGCAGCGGGGCCAGGGGCCACGAGCAGTACTTC. The rearrangement joins TRBV27 to TRBJ2-7; D possibly corresponds to TRBD1 (6 bases). Looked up from germline, CDR1 is MNHEY and CDR2 is SMNVEV (reference sequence). Trimming left V 6 bases short and J 5 bases short, with 14 bases between. This CDR3 is 13 amino acids long.

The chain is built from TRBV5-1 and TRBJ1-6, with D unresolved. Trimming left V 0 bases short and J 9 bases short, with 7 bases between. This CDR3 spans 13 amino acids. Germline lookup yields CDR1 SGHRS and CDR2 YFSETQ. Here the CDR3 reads CASSLDTGSPLHF. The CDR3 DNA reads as TGCGCCAGCAGCTTGGACACGGGTTCACCCCTCCACTTT.

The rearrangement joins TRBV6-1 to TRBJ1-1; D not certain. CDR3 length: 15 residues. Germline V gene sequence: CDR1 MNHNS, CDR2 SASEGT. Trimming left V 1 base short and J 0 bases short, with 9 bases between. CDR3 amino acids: CASSEETYVNTEAFF. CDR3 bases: TGTGCCAGCAGTGAAGAGACATACGTGAACACTGAAGCTTTCTTT.

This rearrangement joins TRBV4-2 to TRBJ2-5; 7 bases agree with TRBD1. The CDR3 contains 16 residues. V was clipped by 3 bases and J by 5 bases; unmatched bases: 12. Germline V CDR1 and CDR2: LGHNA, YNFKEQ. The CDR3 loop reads CASSQTGTAEVETQYF. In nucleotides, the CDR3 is TGTGCCAGCAGCCAGACCGGGACAGCGGAGGTGGAGACCCAGTACTTC.

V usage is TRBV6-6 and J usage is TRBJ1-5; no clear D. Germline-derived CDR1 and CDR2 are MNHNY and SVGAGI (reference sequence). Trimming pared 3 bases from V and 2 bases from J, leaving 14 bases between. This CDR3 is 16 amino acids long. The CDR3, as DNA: TGTGCCAGCAGTTATGGAGGGCTGGGCGGCAATCAGCCCCAGCATTTT. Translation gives CASSYGGLGGNQPQHF.

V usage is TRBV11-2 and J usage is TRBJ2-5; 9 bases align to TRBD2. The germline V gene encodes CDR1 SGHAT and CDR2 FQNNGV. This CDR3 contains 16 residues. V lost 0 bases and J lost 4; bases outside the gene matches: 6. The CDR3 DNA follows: TGTGCCAGCAGCTTAGATTCCAGCGGGAGGACAGAGACCCAGTACTTC. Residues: CASSLDSSGRTETQYF.

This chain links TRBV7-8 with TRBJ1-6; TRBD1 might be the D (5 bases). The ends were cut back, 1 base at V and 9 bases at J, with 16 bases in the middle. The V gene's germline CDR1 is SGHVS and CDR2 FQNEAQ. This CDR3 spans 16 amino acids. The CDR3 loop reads CASSLGQGTSSSPLHF. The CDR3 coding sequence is TGTGCCAGCAGCTTAGGGCAGGGAACTTCGTCTTCACCCCTCCACTTT.

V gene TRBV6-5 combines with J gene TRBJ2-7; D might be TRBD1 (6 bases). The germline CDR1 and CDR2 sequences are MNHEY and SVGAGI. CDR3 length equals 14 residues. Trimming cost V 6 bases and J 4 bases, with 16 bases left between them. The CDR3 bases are TGTGCCAGCAGCCGACCCACAGGGATTTACGAGCAGTACTTC. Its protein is CASSRPTGIYEQYF.

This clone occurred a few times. CDR3: CASSPGGVEQYF. As DNA, the CDR3 is TGTGCCAGCAGCCCCGGAGGGGTGGAGCAGTACTTC. This chain links TRBV4-2 with TRBJ2-7, with a tentative D call TRBD2 (6 bases). This CDR3 contains 12 residues. V lost 4 bases and J 7 bases, leaving 11 bases between the germline ends. Germline CDR1 reads LGHNA; CDR2 reads YNFKEQ.

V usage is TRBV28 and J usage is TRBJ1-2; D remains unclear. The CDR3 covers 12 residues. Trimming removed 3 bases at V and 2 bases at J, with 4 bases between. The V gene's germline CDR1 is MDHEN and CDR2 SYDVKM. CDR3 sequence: CASSLRNYGYTF. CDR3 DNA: TGTGCCAGCAGTTTGAGGAACTATGGCTACACCTTC.

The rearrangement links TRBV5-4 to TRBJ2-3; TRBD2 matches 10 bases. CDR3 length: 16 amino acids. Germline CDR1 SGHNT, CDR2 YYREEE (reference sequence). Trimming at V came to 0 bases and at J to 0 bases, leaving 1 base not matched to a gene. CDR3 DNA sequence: TGTGCCAGCAGCTTGGTACTAGCGGGAAGCACAGATACGCAGTATTTT. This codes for CASSLVLAGSTDTQYF.

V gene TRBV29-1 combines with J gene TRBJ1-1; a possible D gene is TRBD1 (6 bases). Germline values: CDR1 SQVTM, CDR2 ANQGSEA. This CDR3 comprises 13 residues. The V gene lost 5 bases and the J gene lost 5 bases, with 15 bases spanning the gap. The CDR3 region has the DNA TGCAGCGTTTCCCAGACAGGTCGGACTGAAGCTTTCTTT. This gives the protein CSVSQTGRTEAFF.

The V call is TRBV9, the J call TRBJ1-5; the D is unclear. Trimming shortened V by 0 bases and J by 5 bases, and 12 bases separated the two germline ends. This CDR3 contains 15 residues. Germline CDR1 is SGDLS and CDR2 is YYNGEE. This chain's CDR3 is CASSVGTAPDQPQHF. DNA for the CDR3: TGTGCCAGCAGCGTAGGGACTGCTCCTGATCAGCCCCAGCATTTT.

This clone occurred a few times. CDR3 sequence reads: CASSYNHAGTGELFF. The DNA of the CDR3 is TGTGCCAGCAGTTACAATCATGCGGGGACCGGGGAGCTGTTTTTT. The chain combines TRBV6-2 or TRBV6-3 with TRBJ2-2; D is perhaps TRBD2 (6 bases). Germline V gene lookup returns CDR1 MNHEY and CDR2 SVGEGT. V was trimmed by 2 bases and J by 5 bases, leaving 12 bases between them. CDR3 size: 15 residues.

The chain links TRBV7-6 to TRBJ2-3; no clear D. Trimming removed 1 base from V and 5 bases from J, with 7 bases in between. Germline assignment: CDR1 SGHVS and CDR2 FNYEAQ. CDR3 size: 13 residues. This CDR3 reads CASSLGDLDTQYF. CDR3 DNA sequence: TGTGCCAGCAGCTTAGGCGATCTAGATACGCAGTATTTT.